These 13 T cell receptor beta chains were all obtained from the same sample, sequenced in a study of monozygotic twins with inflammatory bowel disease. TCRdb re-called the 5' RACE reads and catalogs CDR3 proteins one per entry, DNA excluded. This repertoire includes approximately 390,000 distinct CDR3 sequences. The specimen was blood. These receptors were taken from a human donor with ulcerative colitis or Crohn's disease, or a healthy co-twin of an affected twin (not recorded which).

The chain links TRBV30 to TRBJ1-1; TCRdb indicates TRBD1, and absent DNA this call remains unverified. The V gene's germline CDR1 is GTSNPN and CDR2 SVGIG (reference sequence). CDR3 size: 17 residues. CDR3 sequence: CACLAPGPIQWGTEAFF.

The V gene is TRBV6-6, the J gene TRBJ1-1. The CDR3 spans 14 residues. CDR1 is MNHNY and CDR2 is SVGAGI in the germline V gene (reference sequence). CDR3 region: CASRPETASTEAFF.

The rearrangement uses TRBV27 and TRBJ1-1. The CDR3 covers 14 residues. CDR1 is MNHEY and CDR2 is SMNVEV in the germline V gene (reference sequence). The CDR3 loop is CASSRAALNTEAFF.

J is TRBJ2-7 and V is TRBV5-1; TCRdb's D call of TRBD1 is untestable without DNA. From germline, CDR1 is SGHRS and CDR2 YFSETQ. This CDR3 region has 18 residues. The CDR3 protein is CASSLSLGGYRTSYEQYF.

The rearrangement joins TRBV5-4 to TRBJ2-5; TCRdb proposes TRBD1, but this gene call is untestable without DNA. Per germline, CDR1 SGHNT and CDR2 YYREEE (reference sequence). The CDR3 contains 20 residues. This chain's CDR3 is CASSLFRGTGKGLGQETQYF.

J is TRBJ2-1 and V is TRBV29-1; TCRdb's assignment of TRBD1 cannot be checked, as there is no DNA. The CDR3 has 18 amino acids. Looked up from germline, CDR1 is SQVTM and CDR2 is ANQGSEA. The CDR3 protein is CSVKRGTLTRGSYNEQFF.

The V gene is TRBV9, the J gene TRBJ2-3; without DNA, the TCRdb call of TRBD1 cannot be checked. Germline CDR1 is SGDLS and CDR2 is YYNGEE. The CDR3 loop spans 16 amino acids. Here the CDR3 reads CASSVAPDRGTDTQYF.

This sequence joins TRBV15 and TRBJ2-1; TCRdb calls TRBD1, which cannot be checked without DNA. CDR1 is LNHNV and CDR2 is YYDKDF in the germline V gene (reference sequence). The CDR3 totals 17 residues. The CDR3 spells CATSRSDRDREYNEQFF.

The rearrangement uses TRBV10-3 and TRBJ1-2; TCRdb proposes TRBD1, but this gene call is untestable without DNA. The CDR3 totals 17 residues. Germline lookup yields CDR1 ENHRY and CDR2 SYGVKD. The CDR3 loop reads CAISGGAGTGHSYGYTF.

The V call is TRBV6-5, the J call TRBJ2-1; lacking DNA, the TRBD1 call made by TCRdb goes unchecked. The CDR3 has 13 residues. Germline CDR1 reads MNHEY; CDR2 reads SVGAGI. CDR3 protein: CASSREPGPGLFF.

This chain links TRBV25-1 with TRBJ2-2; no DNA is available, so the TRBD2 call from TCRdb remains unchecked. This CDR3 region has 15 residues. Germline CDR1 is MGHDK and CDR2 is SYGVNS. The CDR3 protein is CASSVLAGKAGELFF. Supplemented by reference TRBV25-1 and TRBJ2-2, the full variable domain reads EADIYQTPRYLVIGTGKKITLECSQTMGHDKMYWYQQDPGMELHLIHYSYGVNSTEKGDLSSESTVSRIRTEHFPLTLESARPSHTSQYLCASSVLAGKAGELFFGEGSRLTVL.

CDR3 in amino acids: CATQGGPTDTQYF. The gene calls are TRBV15 and TRBJ2-3; TCRdb's D call of TRBD2 is untestable without DNA. This CDR3 has 13 residues. In germline, CDR1 is LNHNV, CDR2 YYDKDF (reference sequence).

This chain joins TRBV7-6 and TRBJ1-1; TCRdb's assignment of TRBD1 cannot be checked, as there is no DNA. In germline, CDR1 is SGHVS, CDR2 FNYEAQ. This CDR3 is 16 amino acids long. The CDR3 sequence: CASSSSRGAWSTEAFF.